This T cell receptor (beta chain) came from a study of blood T cell repertoires in COVID-19 (dated by TCRdb to 2018 to 2021). Background for the entire study: Samples from collaborators originated in the United States, Italy and Spain and spanned both the acute and convalescent phases of COVID-19. HLA class I and class II types, where available, came from metadata supplied by the sample provider rather than from assay-based typing. Subjects who had been exposed to COVID-19, were actively infected with it, or had recovered from it provided the deeply sampled blood TCRbeta repertoires that made up the dataset. The material from the prospective study consisted of cDNA or gDNA derived from T cells, B-cell-depleted T cells, or PBMCs. A de-identified subject ID, COVID-19 status, age in years and sex were almost always included in the sample metadata. The samples were drawn from two sources: the first 160 participants of the ongoing ImmuneRACE study, and approximately 1,300 subjects contributed by 6 global collaborators. The repertoires were released in a freely available public database meant as a resource for research on the immune response to SARS-CoV-2.

TCRbeta CDR3 regions were amplified from genomic DNA using the immunoSEQ Assay, a bias-controlled multiplex PCR. The study's own analysis went as follows. Nucleated cell counts per sample were estimated from amplification of reference gene primers within the assay. Sequence reads were collapsed and filtered to measure the absolute abundance of every unique TCRbeta CDR3 rearrangement. For each sample, productive Simpson clonality was calculated by taking the square root of Simpson's diversity index across productive rearrangements. TCRdb stores this immuneACCESS table with in-frame sequences only. Part of the clones is absent; in the studies checked, under half of the shortfall reflects unresolved V genes, and no reason is known for the rest. That table supplies the V and J calls and clone size; D and trimming were determined from the DNA. This sample holds around 700,000 clones; about nine tenths were observed only once. The ten largest clones add up to approximately 0.25% of the sample.

Trimming costs V 8 bases and J 1 base, and their ends lie 9 bases apart. Counted from cysteine to phenylalanine, this CDR3 has 13 amino acids. Only the CDR3 DNA stays, 39 bases, in frame from base 1. CDR1 and CDR2, looked up from the germline V gene, are SNHLY and FYNNEI. Study-wide findings and limitations: Clinical and demographic metadata were provided uncurated, with the amount varying by source and participant.

With respect to this clone: It has no known antigen specificity. Within one base of it there is no much larger clone, and no base qualities were kept.

Each collaborating institution followed its own protocols to collect whole blood in K2EDTA tubes. For TCRbeta analysis, collaborators shipped samples as frozen whole blood, isolated PBMCs, or DNA extracted from either of those sample types. The sample comprised peripheral blood. The chain was built from TRBV2 and TRBJ1-3, and possibly TRBD1, on 5 matching bases. The sequence came from a woman between 18 and 29 years old with acute or convalescent COVID-19. For the CDR3, the sequence is CASDRGSGNTIYF. The DNA sequence reads TGTGCCAGCGACCGGGGGTCTGGAAACACCATATATTTT.